The 23 T cell receptor beta chains below come from one sample, sequenced in a study of technical replicates of blood from a handful of donors. Here immunoSEQ multiplex PCR was the method, and the copy in TCRdb shows in-frame clones only, minus some. The sample holds about 81,000 clones; 96% are singletons and the top ten take under 0.2%. Sequencing input: T cells isolated from PBMCs. The source of these receptors is a human donor in good health.

The chain joins TRBV5-5 to TRBJ1-1; D is ambiguous. Trimming cost V 6 bases and J 5 bases, with 8 bases left between them. Germline CDR1 reads SGHKS; CDR2 reads YYEKEE (reference sequence). The CDR3 covers 11 residues. As DNA, the CDR3 is TGTGCCAGCACCCTCGGGACTGAAGCTTTCTTT. Amino acid sequence: CASTLGTEAFF.

The CDR3 loop reads CASSLVTTTGDETQYF. The CDR3 nucleotides are TGTGCCAGCAGCTTGGTGACCACTACGGGGGATGAGACCCAGTACTTC. The V and J genes are TRBV5-4 and TRBJ2-5; a weak D match, TRBD2 (6 bases). Germline CDR1 reads SGHNT; CDR2 reads YYREEE (reference sequence). The CDR3 loop spans 16 amino acids. V lost 0 bases and J lost 5, with 17 bases in between.

The rearrangement uses TRBV10-3 and TRBJ2-7, with 9 nucleotides matching TRBD1. The length of the CDR3 is 12 residues. The junction had 3 bases not matched to a gene; V was cut back by 10 bases and J by 2 bases. The germline V gene has CDR1 ENHRY and CDR2 SYGVKD. The CDR3 spells CATGQGTYEQYF. The CDR3, as DNA: TGTGCCACCGGACAGGGGACCTACGAGCAGTACTTC.

The chain recombines TRBV15 with TRBJ2-1; 9 bases are a match to TRBD2. V lost 0 bases and J lost 7; bases outside the gene matches: 13. Germline V gene data show CDR1 as LNHNV and CDR2 as YYDKDF (reference sequence). This CDR3 region has 18 residues. CDR3 coding DNA: TGTGCCACCAGCAGAGACCTTCCGGGACTAGCCCCCTTAAATGAGCAGTTCTTC. Its protein is CATSRDLPGLAPLNEQFF.

The chain uses TRBV7-6 and TRBJ1-6; 7 positions agree with TRBD1. V shed 5 bases, J shed 9 bases, and the junction held 7 bases outside the gene matches. The CDR3 has 14 amino acids. The V gene's germline CDR1 is SGHVS and CDR2 FNYEAQ. The CDR3 DNA reads as TGTGCCAGCAGCCAACAAACAGGGGTTTCACCCCTCCACTTT. Translated: CASSQQTGVSPLHF.

The V call is TRBV28, the J call TRBJ1-5; D is uncertain. V shed 5 bases and J shed 4 bases, with 12 bases lying between them. Per the germline V gene, CDR1 is MDHEN and CDR2 is SYDVKM. CDR3 length: 14 amino acids. CDR3 amino acids: CASSPEGLNQPQHF. The CDR3 DNA follows: TGTGCCAGCAGTCCAGAGGGATTGAATCAGCCCCAGCATTTT.

The J gene is TRBJ2-5, the V gene TRBV7-2; 12 positions match TRBD2. Germline loops: CDR1 SGHTA, CDR2 FQGNSA. The CDR3 loop spans 19 amino acids. V lost 2 bases, J lost 4 bases, and 14 bases stayed unmatched. The CDR3 DNA is TGTGCCAGCAGCTTATCCGGCCTAGCGGGGGGGCCGGGGGGAGAGACCCAGTACTTC. The encoded protein is CASSLSGLAGGPGGETQYF. Full variable domain (remainder filled in from reference TRBV7-2 and TRBJ2-5): GAGVSQSPSNKVTEKGKDVELRCDPISGHTALYWYRQSLGQGLEFLIYFQGNSAPDKSGLPSDRFSAERTGGSVSTLTIQRTQQEDSAVYLCASSLSGLAGGPGGETQYFGPGTRLLVL.

The chain has TRBV19 and TRBJ2-3; 7 bases match TRBD2. The J segment lost 6 bases and the V segment lost 3 bases, leaving 3 bases of the junction unmatched. Germline assignment: CDR1 LNHDA and CDR2 SQIVND (reference sequence). The CDR3 consists of 13 residues. This CDR3 is CASSIGLGDTQYF. In DNA, the CDR3 is TGTGCCAGTAGTATCGGACTAGGGGATACGCAGTATTTT.

The chain couples TRBV29-1 to TRBJ1-1, with 10 bases aligning to TRBD1. The J segment lost 6 bases and the V segment lost 5 bases, leaving 12 bases of the junction unmatched. CDR1 is SQVTM and CDR2 is ANQGSEA in the germline V gene. The CDR3 length is 15 residues. CDR3 DNA: TGCAGCGTTATACCCCCGGGACAGGGGTGGGCTGAAGCTTTCTTT. It specifies CSVIPPGQGWAEAFF. Full variable domain (remainder filled in from reference TRBV29-1 and TRBJ1-1): SAVISQKPSRDICQRGTSLTIQCQVDSQVTMMFWYRQQPGQSLTLIATANQGSEATYESGFVIDKFPISRPNLTFSTLTVSNMSPEDSSIYLCSVIPPGQGWAEAFFGQGTRLTVV.

The chain is built from TRBV6-5 and TRBJ2-3, with 7 bases lining up with TRBD1. After removal of 3 bases from V and 6 bases from J, the junction contained 6 bases not matched to a gene. Germline V gives CDR1 MNHEY, CDR2 SVGAGI. The CDR3 totals 14 residues. This CDR3 is CASSYLGQEDTQYF. The CDR3, as DNA: TGTGCCAGCAGTTATCTCGGACAGGAGGATACGCAGTATTTT.

The chain has TRBV30 and TRBJ2-3; 11 bases match TRBD2. Germline lookup yields CDR1 GTSNPN and CDR2 SVGIG (reference sequence). The CDR3 is 15 residues long. V was pared by 4 bases and J by 2 bases, with 5 bases of the junction left unmatched. The CDR3 reads CAWTPSGGPTDTQYF. CDR3 coding DNA: TGTGCCTGGACCCCTAGCGGGGGGCCCACAGATACGCAGTATTTT.

The chain combines TRBV6-5 with TRBJ2-1; no clear D gene. The V and J ends lost 2 bases and 13 bases respectively, with 12 bases between them. From germline, CDR1 is MNHEY and CDR2 SVGAGI. There are 12 residues in the CDR3. CDR3 residues: CASSYNRQAQFF. For the CDR3, the DNA is TGTGCCAGCAGTTACAATAGACAAGCCCAGTTCTTC.

DNA for the CDR3: TGTGCCAGCAGCTTAAAAGTACAGGTTGCGGACAGGCTTTACAACCTAGCCAAAAACATTCAGTACTTC. The encoded protein is CASSLKVQVADRLYNLAKNIQYF. The rearrangement uses TRBV7-3 and TRBJ2-4; TRBD1 matches at 7 bases. V shed 1 base, J shed 0 bases, and the junction held 24 bases outside the gene matches. This CDR3 is built from 23 residues. The germline gives CDR1 SGHTA, CDR2 FQGTGA.

Worth noting for this clone: Distinct nucleotide sequences in the sample also encode this CDR3. J is TRBJ2-5 and V is TRBV30; D call uncertain. The CDR3 length is 12 residues. Germline CDR1 is GTSNPN and CDR2 is SVGIG (reference sequence). Trimming removed 5 bases from V and 0 bases from J, with 7 bases in between. CDR3 DNA sequence: TGTGCCTGGTCGTACAACCAAGAGACCCAGTACTTC. This sequence encodes CAWSYNQETQYF.

This chain uses TRBV9 with TRBJ1-2, with no clear D. V was pared by 4 bases and J by 5 bases, with 27 bases between. CDR1 and CDR2 from the germline V gene are SGDLS and YYNGEE. This CDR3 region has 18 residues. The CDR3 region has the DNA TGTGCCAGCAGCCCCCGAGTTTGCCGGGTGGCTTTTCCGTATGGCTACACCTTC. Its protein is CASSPRVCRVAFPYGYTF.

The chain joins TRBV27 to TRBJ1-1, with D maybe TRBD1 (6 bases). CDR1 is MNHEY and CDR2 is SMNVEV in the germline V gene (reference sequence). The CDR3 sequence is 12 residues long. Deletions cut 7 bases from V and 7 bases from J, with 13 bases between. This chain's CDR3 is CASKGVLGEAFF. The CDR3 bases are TGTGCCAGCAAGGGGGTTCTGGGTGAAGCTTTCTTT.

The V and J genes are TRBV6-5 and TRBJ2-7, with a weak D call TRBD2 (5 bases). In germline, CDR1 is MNHEY, CDR2 SVGAGI. The germline V and J ends were trimmed by 6 bases and 0 bases, with 12 bases remaining between them. This CDR3 is built from 14 residues. CDR3 amino acids: CASSRAGSSYEQYF. In DNA form, the CDR3 reads TGTGCCAGCAGCCGGGCGGGTAGCTCCTACGAGCAGTACTTC.

This clone was counted a few times. This chain connects TRBV30 to TRBJ2-5, with 7 bases fitting TRBD2. Germline assignment: CDR1 GTSNPN and CDR2 SVGIG (reference sequence). The trim removed 3 bases at V and 7 bases at J, leaving 11 bases unmatched. The CDR3 sequence is 14 residues long. The chain's CDR3 is CAWSAERGAGTQYF. CDR3 coding DNA: TGTGCCTGGAGCGCGGAGCGGGGCGCAGGGACCCAGTACTTC.

The CDR3 region has the DNA TGCAGCGTTGAGGGATTGGACAGGAACATTCAGTACTTC. It encodes CSVEGLDRNIQYF. This chain connects TRBV29-1 to TRBJ2-4; 7 bases fit TRBD1. Unmatched junction bases numbered 6, after V lost 3 bases and J lost 7 bases. This CDR3 region has 13 residues. Germline V CDR1 and CDR2: SQVTM, ANQGSEA.

The count of this clone is one. The chain uses TRBV28 and TRBJ2-7; 11 bases are shared with TRBD2. The germline CDR1 and CDR2 sequences are MDHEN and SYDVKM. The V gene end was trimmed by 2 bases and the J gene end by 6 bases; junction bases not matched to a gene: 9. CDR3 length: 16 amino acids. CDR3 nucleotide sequence: TGTGCCAGCAGTTTAAGTTCGGCTAGCGGGAGGATCGAGCAGTACTTC. Residues: CASSLSSASGRIEQYF.

This rearrangement joins TRBV10-1 to TRBJ2-7; D remains ambiguous. Trimming cost V 2 bases and J 4 bases, with 3 bases left between them. Germline assignment: CDR1 WNHNN and CDR2 SYGVQD (reference sequence). The CDR3 is 11 amino acids. CDR3 protein: CASSERYEQYF. For the CDR3, the DNA is TGCGCCAGCAGTGAGCGGTACGAGCAGTACTTC.

J is TRBJ1-1 and V is TRBV6-1; D may be TRBD1 (6 bases). V lost 6 bases to trimming and J lost 4 bases, with 12 bases between them. The CDR3 consists of 13 residues. Germline values: CDR1 MNHNS, CDR2 SASEGT. DNA of the CDR3: TGTGCCAGCAGACAGGGCCCGGGCACTGAAGCTTTCTTT. Protein: CASRQGPGTEAFF.

The chain has TRBV5-1 and TRBJ2-2; 9 nucleotides align to TRBD2. Germline CDR1 reads SGHRS; CDR2 reads YFSETQ. CDR3 length: 18 amino acids. The V segment lost 4 bases and the J segment 1 base; nucleotides outside the gene matches: 11. As DNA, the CDR3 is TGCGCCAGCAGCCCGTCCGTAGCGGGGGCGCAGAACACCGGGGAGCTGTTTTTT. It is translated as CASSPSVAGAQNTGELFF. Full variable domain (rest looked up from reference TRBV5-1 and TRBJ2-2): KAGVTQTPRYLIKTRGQQVTLSCSPISGHRSVSWYQQTPGQGLQFLFEYFSETQRNKGNFPGRFSGRQFSNSRSEMNVSTLELGDSALYLCASSPSVAGAQNTGELFFGEGSRLTVL.